This T cell receptor beta chain came from a study of identical twins (dated by TCRdb to about 2016). Regarding the research as a whole: To test whether fetal clonotypes persist, this study deep-sequenced TCR alpha and beta repertoires from monozygotic twins, from unrelated adults of various ages, and from cord blood. To rule out contamination, replicate twin experiments were performed at different times with different library preparation protocols.

A few counts support this clonotype. Its cognate antigen has yet to be identified. No qualities accompany the bases; no much larger clone lies one base away. Library construction relied on 5' RACE. Reads for this sample came from an Illumina HiSeq 2000. A universal primer binding site was added through template switching, and the final cDNA carried a unique molecular identifier so that TCR cDNA molecules could be counted accurately. Specific primers in the conserved constant-segment region were used to synthesize first-strand cDNA for TCR alpha and beta chains. To control for contamination, every cDNA library carried two barcodes: a SMART-Mk sample barcode plus Illumina barcodes. Two successive PCR steps introduced TruSeq adapter sequences along with Illumina sample barcodes. The Illumina HiSeq platform was used with custom primers to sequence TCR alpha and beta cDNA libraries. On the authors' methods: MiGEC processed the raw reads to extract unique molecular identifiers, while MiXCR was used to determine the CDR3 positions. Recombination models were inferred per individual with the repgenHMM and IGoR tools using an EM algorithm. Shared clonotype analysis was performed with the tcR package in R, normalizing sharing by the product of cloneset sizes. To study raw recombination free of thymic and clonal selection effects, out-of-frame nonproductive sequences were analyzed. In-frame beta chains were kept once TCRdb had trimmed the public reads at Q25 with fastp and called clones with MiXCR. Here each entry gathers all rows of one CDR3 protein and keeps the most common genes and DNA. What appears here as the V and J calls and clone size reflects TCRdb's work, not the paper's. This sample holds 520,000 or so distinct CDR3 sequences; 22% were observed only once. The ten largest clones capture about 0.91% of the sample.

Every donor in the study was a healthy Caucasian. The twin cohort comprised three pairs of female monozygotic twins, all aged roughly 18 to 29 years. CD4+ and CD8+ T cell populations were isolated with positive isolation kits from Invitrogen. What the research found in general, with its limitations: Because the same donors could not be followed over many years, conclusions were based on cross-sectional statistical analysis. Zero-insertion analyses could be partly confounded by invariant T cells such as MAIT and iNKT, though diverse VJ usage argued against such confounding for most clonotypes. Recombination models systematically underestimated out-of-frame TCR alpha sharing in monozygotic twins but agreed with sharing between unrelated individuals. Compared with coincidental sharing between unrelated individuals, out-of-frame TCR alpha sequences shared between twins had an excess of sequences with low generation probability. Fewer insertions were carried by abundant cord blood beta clonotypes, a similar but weaker trend appeared in young adult naive repertoires, and no such trend appeared in memory repertoires. A weaker excess of twin sharing was found in beta out-of-frame sequences because the signal-to-noise ratio was lowered by fewer shared sequences.

This sample was also put to use in a study of T cells expressing NK-cell markers. The second paper states: TCR beta-chain repertoires were profiled in sorted CD3+CD56+NKG2C+, CD3+CD56+NKG2C- and CD3+CD56-NKG2C+ T-cell subsets from eight donors. Seven of the eight sequenced donors were HCMV-seropositive and one was HCMV-seronegative. To restrict sorting to alphabetaTCR-expressing T cells, an anti-gammadeltaTCR antibody was added in several experiments. For several donors, the dominant CD3+CD56+NKG2C+ clonotypes were among the top 10 CD8+ clonotypes and accounted for 1.0-7.0% of CD8+ T cells. Those dominant clonotypes were again the most abundant among CD3+CD56-NKG2C+ cells in a few donors, at roughly 28.3-65%. It remained unclear whether the expanded NKG2C-expressing T cell clones were specific for HCMV antigens. The eight sequenced donors were randomly selected healthy volunteers, three men and five women. A commercial ELISA kit detecting HCMV-specific IgG in serum was used to determine HCMV serostatus. MIGEC was used to demultiplex reads and group reads by UMI, and MiTCR was used to assemble and quantify clonotypes. To exclude erroneous sequences, only TCR cDNA sequences supported by at least two reads were retained. The tcR package was used for downstream repertoire analysis, and clonotypes were matched between fractions using CDR3 nucleotide sequence together with V segment. VDJmatch was used to annotate antigen specificity against VDJdb, with one amino acid substitution in CDR3 permitted.

Sample: CD4+ T cells sorted from blood. The sequence derives from a young woman in good health.

This receptor carries the CDR3 CASSNYRPGLLDEQFF. The nucleotides read TGTGCCAGCAGCAACTACCGACCGGGACTTCTCGATGAGCAGTTCTTC. The chain was built from TRBV11-2 and TRBJ2-1, and perhaps TRBD2 as D gene, on 6 matching bases. V is clipped by 5 bases and J by 8 bases, and the sequence between their germline boundaries is 22 bases long. Reading the germline V gene gives CDR1 SGHAT and CDR2 FQNNGV. The CDR3 numbers 16 residues from cysteine through phenylalanine. The sequence is cut down to CDR3 DNA, 48 bases in frame from base 1.